This entry lists 28 T cell receptor beta chains sequenced from one sample in a study of T cells in Graves' hyperthyroidism and ophthalmopathy (dated by TCRdb to about 2019). Libraries were built with multiplex PCR. Sequencing instrument: Illumina HiSeq 2000. Amplification of TCR beta CDR3 regions was carried out from RNA transcripts. A first-round RT-PCR of the TCR CDR3 used the HTBI primer set with the Qiagen OneStep RT-PCR kit. Starting from the raw public reads, TCRdb applied fastp trimming at Q25, assembled clones with MiXCR and retained in-frame beta chains. Each entry merges the rows of one CDR3 protein and shows their most common DNA and genes. This sample lists more than 350,000 distinct CDR3 sequences; over 12% were detected once. The ten biggest clones cover roughly a fifth of the sample. Sequenced: blood. The source is a woman aged 55 to 70 with Graves' ophthalmopathy.

This clonotype showed up many times. This chain uses TRBV29-1 with TRBJ2-3; D not resolved. The CDR3 sequence is 10 residues long. Germline lookup yields CDR1 SQVTM and CDR2 ANQGSEA. CDR3 residues: CSAGTDTQYF. The CDR3 DNA sequence: TGCAGTGCCGGCACAGATACGCAGTATTTT.

In the case of this clonotype: A single base separates this from a much larger clone, so it may be a read error. The chain uses TRBV12-3 or TRBV12-4 and TRBJ2-7; the D is unclear. The CDR3 has 14 amino acids. Trimming stripped 5 bases from V and 4 bases from J, with 15 bases between. The CDR3, as DNA: TGTGCCAGCAGTATCACGACCCCAGATTACGAGCAGTACTTC. Amino acids: CASSITTPDYEQYF.

Turning to this clonotype: Germline is not matched at one junction end, which may reflect a read error. V is TRBV5-8 and J is TRBJ2-5; TRBD1 might be the D (5 bases). This CDR3 contains 14 residues. Germline lookup yields CDR1 SGHTS and CDR2 YDEGEE. CDR3 DNA sequence: TGTACCAGCAGCACCCGGACACTTCAAGAGACCCAGTACTTC. Translation gives CTSSTRTLQETQYF.

This clonotype was observed many times. This chain connects TRBV5-1 to TRBJ1-1, with TRBD1 identical over 8 bases. The CDR3 consists of 17 residues. V shed 3 bases and J 1 base; nucleotides not matched to a gene: 11. Germline CDR1 and CDR2: SGHRS and YFSETQ. This chain's CDR3 is CASSWSGTGLSNTEAFF. The CDR3 DNA follows: TGCGCCAGCAGCTGGAGCGGGACAGGTTTATCGAACACTGAAGCTTTCTTT.

This clonotype occurred many times. This chain uses TRBV11-2 with TRBJ2-3; the match to TRBD2 covers 11 bases. CDR1 and CDR2 (germline): SGHAT, FQNNGV. V dropped 5 bases and J dropped 2; count of bases not matched to a gene: 9. CDR3 size: 17 residues. CDR3 bases: TGTGCCAGCAGCCAGGTCTCTAGCGGGAGGCCCACAGATACGCAGTATTTT. This sequence encodes CASSQVSSGRPTDTQYF. The variable domain in full, with the rest retrieved from reference TRBV11-2 and TRBJ2-3, is EAGVAQSPRYKIIEKRQSVAFWCNPISGHATLYWYQQILGQGPKLLIQFQNNGVVDDSQLPKDRFSAERLKGVDSTLKIQPAKLEDSAVYLCASSQVSSGRPTDTQYFGPGTRLTVL.

The sample holds a few counts of this clonotype. The chain joins TRBV4-1 to TRBJ1-1; D is perhaps TRBD1 (6 bases). Germline CDR1 is MGHRA and CDR2 is YSYEKL. The CDR3 totals 16 residues. V lost 0 bases to trimming and J lost 1 base, with 12 bases between them. CDR3: CASSQEGAGTNTEAFF. The CDR3 nucleotides are TGCGCCAGCAGCCAAGAGGGGGCAGGGACGAACACTGAAGCTTTCTTT.

Ten or more counts support this clonotype. The V and J genes are TRBV27 and TRBJ2-7; no firm D call. The CDR3 extends over 14 amino acids. Per the germline V gene, CDR1 is MNHEY and CDR2 is SMNVEV (reference sequence). The V end lost 3 bases, the J end lost 3 bases, and 12 bases lay between the germline ends. Here the CDR3 DNA reads TGTGCCAGCAGTTTGGCCCCGGGTGGCTACGAGCAGTACTTC. Translation gives CASSLAPGGYEQYF.

This clonotype was seen repeatedly, ten times or more. The chain recombines TRBV28 with TRBJ2-3, with 12 bases fitting TRBD1. The CDR3 is 16 amino acids. The V and J ends lost 5 bases and 6 bases, in that order; junction bases with no gene match: 9. CDR1 MDHEN and CDR2 SYDVKM come from the germline V gene. CDR3 bases: TGTGCCAGCAGTCCGTTGGGACAGGGGGCAGCGGATACGCAGTATTTT. It translates to CASSPLGQGAADTQYF.

This clonotype was seen a few times. The gene calls are TRBV7-9 and TRBJ2-5; D perhaps matches TRBD2 (5 bases). CDR1 and CDR2 (germline): SEHNR, FQNEAQ (reference sequence). Trimming took off 8 bases at V and 5 bases at J, with 9 bases between the two ends. This CDR3 contains 11 residues. In DNA, the CDR3 is TGTGCCAGCGCGGGCTCTGAGACCCAGTACTTC. Translating gives CASAGSETQYF.

This clonotype was detected only a few times. The chain is built from TRBV5-5 and TRBJ2-5; no definite D call. The CDR3 length is 14 residues. CDR1 and CDR2 from the germline V gene are SGHKS and YYEKEE (reference sequence). Trimming pared 7 bases from V and 0 bases from J, leaving 13 bases between. CDR3 in DNA: TGTGCCAGCGGCCGGAAGGGCTACCAAGAGACCCAGTACTTC. As protein: CASGRKGYQETQYF.

Many counts were recorded for this clonotype. This chain joins TRBV27 and TRBJ2-3; D is ambiguous. Germline V gene data show CDR1 as MNHEY and CDR2 as SMNVEV (reference sequence). The CDR3 length is 15 residues. V was cut by 5 bases and J by 4 bases, with 16 bases left in between. The DNA of the CDR3 is TGTGCCAGCAGTGGGAACCGGGTGTACTCAGATACGCAGTATTTT. Translation gives CASSGNRVYSDTQYF.

This clonotype came up a few times. The V and J genes are TRBV4-1 and TRBJ1-5; D unclear. This CDR3 has 16 amino acids. Germline V CDR1 and CDR2: MGHRA, YSYEKL. V lost 1 base, J lost 5 bases, and 15 bases lay in between. The DNA of the CDR3 is TGCGCCAGCAGCCAAGTTAGGGCATCCGGAGATCAGCCCCAGCATTTT. Amino acid sequence: CASSQVRASGDQPQHF.

This rearrangement joins TRBV20-1 to TRBJ2-3, with 8 bases lining up with TRBD1. The germline V gene has CDR1 DFQATT and CDR2 SNEGSKA (reference sequence). The CDR3 is 18 amino acids. V lost 0 bases and J lost 1; bases outside the gene matches: 12. CDR3 DNA sequence: TGCAGTGCTAGAGATTGGGCAGGGGGCGGAGAGGGCACAGATACGCAGTATTTT. It is translated as CSARDWAGGGEGTDTQYF.

This clonotype was counted ten times or more. The chain is built from TRBV10-3 and TRBJ2-2; 7 nucleotides agree with TRBD1. The CDR3 has 14 residues. Germline assignment: CDR1 ENHRY and CDR2 SYGVKD. Trimming cost V 3 bases and J 4 bases; bases outside gene matches: 2. CDR3 sequence reads: CAISEGTATGELFF. DNA of the CDR3: TGTGCCATCAGTGAAGGGACAGCCACCGGGGAGCTGTTTTTT.

The chain couples TRBV19 to TRBJ2-7; 7 bases agree with TRBD1. Unmatched junction bases numbered 9, after V lost 4 bases and J lost 0 bases. The germline V gene has CDR1 LNHDA and CDR2 SQIVND (reference sequence). The CDR3 contains 16 residues. CDR3 DNA: TGTGCCAGTAGTACCCGAGGGGGCCGAAGCTCCTACGAGCAGTACTTC. It is translated as CASSTRGGRSSYEQYF.

This clonotype appeared a few times. This chain joins TRBV5-1 and TRBJ2-1; no reliable D call. Trimming stripped 0 bases from V and 4 bases from J, with 11 bases between. The CDR3 length is 15 residues. Per germline, CDR1 SGHRS and CDR2 YFSETQ. CDR3 residues: CASSLAERAYNEQFF. CDR3 bases: TGCGCCAGCAGCTTGGCCGAACGGGCATACAATGAGCAGTTCTTC.

The genes are TRBV19 and TRBJ1-3; D is unresolved. The V and J ends lost 10 bases and 4 bases respectively, with 11 bases between them. The CDR3 spans 12 residues. The germline gives CDR1 LNHDA, CDR2 SQIVND (reference sequence). CDR3 protein: CATLHPGNTIYF. Here the CDR3 DNA reads TGTGCCACCCTACATCCGGGAAACACCATATATTTT.

The rearrangement uses TRBV12-3 or TRBV12-4 and TRBJ2-1, with D possibly being TRBD1 (6 bases). V dropped 6 bases and J dropped 3 bases, with 9 bases sitting between them. The CDR3 spans 13 residues. Here the CDR3 reads CASSDRIYNEQFF. The CDR3 DNA follows: TGTGCCAGCAGCGACAGGATCTACAATGAGCAGTTCTTC.

Many counts were recorded for this clonotype. Here the CDR3 reads CASTLAGRFAGNTIYF. The CDR3 nucleotides read TGTGCCAGCACCCTTGCAGGGAGGTTCGCTGGAAACACCATATATTTT. This sequence joins TRBV12-3 or TRBV12-4 and TRBJ1-3; a possible D gene is TRBD1 (5 bases). The CDR3 consists of 16 residues. Trimming took 7 bases from V and 2 from J, leaving 18 bases between them.

This clonotype was picked up many times. The chain employs TRBV27 and TRBJ2-1; 9 bases agree with TRBD2. CDR1 MNHEY and CDR2 SMNVEV come from the germline V gene (reference sequence). V lost 7 bases and J lost 10; bases outside the gene matches: 17. This CDR3 comprises 16 residues. The DNA for the CDR3 is TGTGCCAGCATGGGTTTAGCGGGAGCAGGGGGTGGGGAGCAGTTCTTC. Protein sequence: CASMGLAGAGGGEQFF.

V gene TRBV5-5 combines with J gene TRBJ2-7; D unresolved. V lost 4 bases, J lost 2 bases, and 13 bases lay in between. The germline CDR1 and CDR2 sequences are SGHKS and YYEKEE (reference sequence). This CDR3 is built from 14 residues. CDR3 sequence (DNA): TGTGCCAGCAGCCCCCCTACTCTAACCTACGAGCAGTACTTC. This encodes CASSPPTLTYEQYF.

This clonotype was seen ten or more times. The rearrangement uses TRBV24-1 and TRBJ1-5; no clear D. Germline assignment: CDR1 KGHDR and CDR2 SFDVKD. V was pared by 5 bases and J by 4 bases, with 8 bases between. The length of the CDR3 is 13 residues. The CDR3 region is CATSAVGNQPQHF. CDR3 DNA sequence: TGTGCCACCAGTGCGGTAGGGAATCAGCCCCAGCATTTT.

The V and J genes are TRBV13 and TRBJ1-1; 7 nucleotides match TRBD1. The CDR3 length is 14 residues. After removal of 7 bases from V and 2 bases from J, the junction contained 7 bases not matched to a gene. Germline V gives CDR1 PRHDT, CDR2 FYEKMQ (reference sequence). CDR3 DNA: TGTGCCAGCAAACAGACAGGGCGAAACACTGAAGCTTTCTTT. Its protein product is CASKQTGRNTEAFF.

The chain employs TRBV20-1 and TRBJ2-7; 7 bases are a match to TRBD1. The CDR3 loop spans 15 amino acids. Germline V gene data show CDR1 as DFQATT and CDR2 as SNEGSKA (reference sequence). The J segment lost 6 bases and the V segment lost 2 bases, leaving 13 bases of the junction unmatched. The chain's CDR3 is CSARRRGQIKGEQYF. CDR3 bases: TGCAGTGCTAGAAGAAGGGGACAGATTAAAGGCGAGCAGTACTTC.

The genes are TRBV29-1 and TRBJ2-1; 7 bases map to TRBD2. The V and J ends lost 7 bases and 1 base, in that order; junction bases with no gene match: 10. CDR1 is SQVTM and CDR2 is ANQGSEA in the germline V gene. The CDR3 is 15 amino acids. The CDR3 coding sequence is TGCAGCGCGGGGGGTGGGGGGTTATCCTACAATGAGCAGTTCTTC. Translation gives CSAGGGGLSYNEQFF.

A few counts support this clonotype. The chain recombines TRBV28 with TRBJ2-4, with TRBD1 identical over 9 bases. V shed 7 bases, J shed 9 bases, and the junction held 4 bases outside the gene matches. This CDR3 is 12 amino acids long. Germline V gene sequence: CDR1 MDHEN, CDR2 SYDVKM. The CDR3 sequence is CASNDRGAIQYF. The CDR3 DNA follows: TGTGCCAGCAACGACAGGGGGGCCATTCAGTACTTC.

This clonotype showed up many times. The V and J genes are TRBV28 and TRBJ2-1; 13 nucleotides align to TRBD2. CDR3 size: 15 residues. J was trimmed by 7 bases and V by 6 bases; bases with no gene match: 6. Germline V gives CDR1 MDHEN, CDR2 SYDVKM. CDR3 region: CASSLPLAGGNEQFF. The CDR3 region has the DNA TGTGCCAGCAGCCTCCCACTAGCGGGAGGGAATGAGCAGTTCTTC.

This clonotype came up many times. The gene calls are TRBV5-1 and TRBJ1-1, with D hard to call. Trimming pared 3 bases from V and 3 bases from J, leaving 12 bases between. The germline CDR1 and CDR2 sequences are SGHRS and YFSETQ. The CDR3 length is 14 residues. The CDR3 region has the DNA TGCGCCAGCAGCTCGGCAGGCCAGGACACTGAAGCTTTCTTT. Amino acids: CASSSAGQDTEAFF.